Included here is one T cell receptor beta chain sequence, with context. Its antigen is still unknown. Base qualities are not at hand, and no much larger clone is one base apart. The library was made by PCR. For sequencing, a NextSeq 500 was employed. Bulk TCR libraries were made following a previously described method, with the TCR primers given in Table S5. The Qiagen AllPrep DNA/RNA kit was used to purify total RNA. Reads from multiple sequencing runs of the same library were pooled before analysis. The original pipeline was this. Reads were retained only if an exact TCR constant sequence was present, and the retained reads were trimmed to 150 nt and grouped according to their 12-nt molecular barcodes. Reads in each barcode group were sub-clustered using a 15% Levenshtein threshold, and a quality-weighted consensus sequence was built for each RNA molecule. Non-functional sequences were discarded, and so were lower-count sequences lying one edit away from another sequence. On the basis of fitting two negative binomial distributions, barcode sub-clusters with fewer than 20% of the maximum read count were discarded. The raw public reads went through TCRdb reprocessing: fastp at Q25, MiXCR clone calling, in-frame beta chains kept. When rows share a CDR3 protein, they turn into one entry using the most common DNA and genes. In this record, the V and J calls reflect TCRdb's handling and not the investigators' own analysis. The sample yields approximately 630,000 distinct CDR3 sequences; around 25% were counted once. Around 0.78% of the sample lies in the top ten.

Naive CD8 T cell libraries were made from roughly 21,000 to 960,000 sorted cells using 10%, 30% or 50% of purified RNA. Naive CD8 T cells, defined as CD8+CD4-CCR7+CD45RA+, were FACS-sorted into RLT Plus buffer on a BD FACSAria II. To test detection sensitivity, Jurkat RNA equal to around 10 TCR copies was added to samples of about 18,000-1,100,000 naive CD8 T cells. CD8 T cells were enriched using RosetteSep CD8+ T Cell Enrichment Cocktail and Ficoll-Paque, and the enriched cells then underwent ACK red cell lysis. The record originates from a study of molecular identifiers for immune sequencing clone quantification (dated by TCRdb to between 2018 and 2020). With respect to the entire study: For a replicate experiment, the RNA from either around 20,000 or 100,000 naive CD8 T cells was divided into five aliquots, and four of those aliquots went on to sequencing. This methods study benchmarked molecular-identifier clustering-based TCR repertoire sequencing (MIDCIRS) and TCR RNA copy counting, using CD8 T cells to do so. Overall study outcomes, separate from this receptor: Spiked-in Jurkat TCR RNA equivalent to a single cell was reported to be detectable even among 750,000 to 1,000,000 naive CD8 T cells. Spiked-in Jurkat TCR RNA (about ten copies' worth), which is not part of the donor repertoire, was contained in the naive libraries. When barcode sub-clustering was left out, chimeric consensus sequences inflated TCR diversity, with chimeras reaching as high as 47%. Highly expanded clone sizes could be underestimated because identical TCR molecules may share a barcode. In CMV-specific effector cells, over 99% of molecules were held by clones above 20 RNA copies, whereas under 1% of molecules were held by such clones in naive cells. Modeling gave about three recovered TCR RNA copies per cell versus about 10 by digital PCR, implying approximately 30% capture efficiency.

Trimming at the junction amounts to 3 bases on V and 0 bases on J, and the germline ends lie 13 bases apart. From its cysteine to its phenylalanine, the CDR3 spans 16 amino acids. The read is trimmed to its CDR3 DNA, 48 bases read in frame from base 1. Rearrangement joined TRBV12-3 or TRBV12-4 to TRBJ2-3; the D gene assignment is ambiguous. The TCR comes from a human donor in good health. Some libraries in this study had Jurkat cell RNA spiked in. Sequencing input: naive CD8+ T cells from blood, with Jurkat cell RNA spiked in. Reading the label with the study, this specimen's cell subset or site is: FACS-sorted CD8+CD4-CCR7+CD45RA+ naive T cells. For the CDR3, the sequence is CASSFQVGYSTDTQYF. The sequence in DNA is TGTGCCAGCAGTTTCCAGGTGGGATATAGCACAGATACGCAGTATTTT.